Each of the 17 T cell receptor beta chains below was sequenced from the same sample in a study of blood T cell repertoires in COVID-19. Clones were read by immunoSEQ multiplex PCR, and TCRdb kept only the in-frame ones, dropping some. The table has over 85,000 clones, about 83% seen once; the top ten hold roughly 15%. What was sequenced was peripheral blood. Every receptor here comes from a human donor in a cohort sampled during active COVID-19.

The chain combines TRBV28 with TRBJ2-5; 11 nucleotides match TRBD1. V trimming: 6 bases; J trimming: 5 bases; junction bases outside the gene matches: 8. This CDR3 region has 15 residues. Germline lookup yields CDR1 MDHEN and CDR2 SYDVKM. CDR3 sequence (DNA): TGTGCCAGCAGCTTGGGACAGGGGGGTAGGGAGACCCAGTACTTC. It codes for CASSLGQGGRETQYF.

The genes are TRBV6-6 and TRBJ1-1; 7 bases fit TRBD1. CDR1 MNHNY and CDR2 SVGAGI come from the germline V gene (reference sequence). This CDR3 comprises 15 residues. Germline trimming cut 2 bases from V and 0 bases from J; bases unmatched to any gene: 3. CDR3 sequence (DNA): TGTGCCAGCAGTTACCCCACAGGGGTGAACACTGAAGCTTTCTTT. Translation gives CASSYPTGVNTEAFF.

The CDR3 DNA is TGTGCCAGCAGCCGAGAACCCCCTCTACGACAGGGTTTCTCTGGAAACACCATATATTTT. The encoded protein is CASSREPPLRQGFSGNTIYF. The V and J genes are TRBV3-1 (or the pseudogene TRBV3-2) and TRBJ1-3; 7 positions match TRBD1. The CDR3 spans 20 residues. Germline CDR1 LGHDT, CDR2 YNNKEL (reference sequence). With 4 bases clipped from V and 0 bases from J, the junction kept 18 bases outside the gene matches.

The chain carries TRBV9 and TRBJ2-1, with D possibly TRBD1 on 5 matching bases. Germline loops: CDR1 SGDLS, CDR2 YYNGEE. This CDR3 has 16 residues. V was trimmed by 4 bases and J by 4 bases, leaving 18 bases between them. The CDR3 DNA follows: TGTGCCAGCAGCCCCCAGACCCCGACAGAATACAATGAGCAGTTCTTC. Encoded protein: CASSPQTPTEYNEQFF.

The rearrangement links TRBV19 to TRBJ1-1, with 7 bases aligning to TRBD1. Germline V CDR1 and CDR2: LNHDA, SQIVND (reference sequence). Trimming cost V 3 bases and J 1 base; bases outside gene matches: 2. The CDR3 contains 14 residues. This CDR3 is CASSIQGGNTEAFF. The CDR3 DNA reads TGTGCCAGTAGTATTCAGGGGGGGAACACTGAAGCTTTCTTT.

The chain uses TRBV7-2 and TRBJ2-4; a weak D match, TRBD2 (6 bases). The ends were cut back, 0 bases at V and 7 bases at J, with 7 bases in the middle. CDR3 length equals 13 residues. Germline CDR1 SGHTA, CDR2 FQGNSA. The chain's CDR3 is CASSLAGGNIQYF. The DNA of the CDR3 is TGTGCCAGCAGCTTAGCGGGAGGCAACATTCAGTACTTC. The variable domain in full, with the rest retrieved from reference TRBV7-2 and TRBJ2-4, is GAGVSQSPSNKVTEKGKDVELRCDPISGHTALYWYRQSLGQGLEFLIYFQGNSAPDKSGLPSDRFSAERTGGSVSTLTIQRTQQEDSAVYLCASSLAGGNIQYFGAGTRLSVL.

The chain couples TRBV6-4 to TRBJ2-1; 9 positions agree with TRBD2. V shed 5 bases, J shed 9 bases, and the junction held 5 bases outside the gene matches. The CDR3 is made up of 13 amino acids. CDR1 MRHNA and CDR2 SNTAGT come from the germline V gene. CDR3 sequence reads: CASSSTSGFEQFF. CDR3 nucleotides: TGTGCCAGCAGTTCAACTAGCGGGTTTGAGCAGTTCTTC.

The chain joins TRBV2 to TRBJ1-4; 7 positions match TRBD1. There are 16 residues in the CDR3. The J segment lost 6 bases and the V segment lost 8 bases, leaving 15 bases of the junction unmatched. Germline lookup yields CDR1 SNHLY and CDR2 FYNNEI. The CDR3 reads CASRYLRGRVDEKLFF. The CDR3, as DNA: TGTGCCAGCCGCTATTTAAGGGGGCGAGTCGATGAAAAACTGTTTTTT. Full variable domain (missing parts from reference TRBV2 and TRBJ1-4): EPEVTQTPSHQVTQMGQEVILRCVPISNHLYFYWYRQILGQKVEFLVSFYNNEISEKSEIFDDQFSVERPDGSNFTLKIRSTKLEDSAMYFCASRYLRGRVDEKLFFGSGTQLSVL.

The chain is built from TRBV14 and TRBJ1-2, with D unclear. This CDR3 comprises 14 residues. Germline V gives CDR1 SGHDN, CDR2 FVKESK. Trimming cost V 2 bases and J 7 bases, with 14 bases left between them. CDR3 loop: CASSQPGVTRGYTF. CDR3 nucleotides: TGTGCCAGCAGCCAACCAGGTGTAACTCGTGGCTACACCTTC.

The J gene is TRBJ2-2, the V gene TRBV4-1, with 7 bases that match TRBD2. J was trimmed by 1 base and V by 4 bases; bases with no gene match: 3. The CDR3 totals 15 residues. Germline-derived CDR1 and CDR2 are MGHRA and YSYEKL. CDR3: CASSPTGGNTGELFF. CDR3 DNA: TGCGCCAGCAGCCCAACGGGGGGGAACACCGGGGAGCTGTTTTTT.

V and J are TRBV30 and TRBJ1-2; tentatively, D is TRBD1 (6 bases). The CDR3 is 13 amino acids. Trimming took off 6 bases at V and 1 base at J, with 12 bases between the two ends. Germline V gene lookup returns CDR1 GTSNPN and CDR2 SVGIG (reference sequence). The CDR3 sequence: CACLGGDNYGYTF. In DNA, the CDR3 is TGTGCCTGCCTAGGGGGGGATAACTATGGCTACACCTTC.

The rearrangement joins TRBV7-3 to TRBJ2-2; 7 bases line up with TRBD1. CDR1 and CDR2 (germline): SGHTA, FQGTGA. The J segment lost 1 base and the V segment lost 2 bases, leaving 10 bases of the junction unmatched. The CDR3 extends over 18 amino acids. As DNA, the CDR3 is TGTGCCAGCAGCTTAGGGGCAGGGGGTCACTTGAACACCGGGGAGCTGTTTTTT. Translated, it gives CASSLGAGGHLNTGELFF.

This clone was detected only once. The CDR3 nucleotides read TGTGCCACCCGAAGGGACAGGGGGCTTGGAAACACCATATATTTT. This codes for CATRRDRGLGNTIYF. The chain links TRBV15 to TRBJ1-3; 12 nucleotides agree with TRBD1. V gave up 8 bases and J gave up 3 bases; unmatched junction bases: 5. Germline V CDR1 and CDR2: LNHNV, YYDKDF (reference sequence). The CDR3 runs 15 residues.

V usage is TRBV20-1 and J usage is TRBJ1-2, with D perhaps matching TRBD1 (5 bases). Trimming shortened V by 3 bases and J by 1 base, and 18 bases separated the two germline ends. The CDR3 is made up of 16 amino acids. Germline values: CDR1 DFQATT, CDR2 SNEGSKA (reference sequence). The CDR3 spells CSASGGGRGDNYGYTF. The CDR3 nucleotides read TGCAGTGCTAGTGGGGGGGGACGGGGCGATAACTATGGCTACACCTTC.

This sequence joins TRBV10-3 and TRBJ2-7; tentatively, D is TRBD2 (5 bases). Germline V gene data show CDR1 as ENHRY and CDR2 as SYGVKD. This CDR3 comprises 12 residues. The germline V and J ends were trimmed by 2 bases and 7 bases, with 9 bases remaining between them. CDR3 nucleotides: TGTGCCATCAGTGAGGGACTGACAGAGCAGTACTTC. Translating it yields CAISEGLTEQYF.

The gene calls are TRBV9 and TRBJ2-1, with D possibly TRBD2 on 5 matching bases. CDR1 and CDR2 from the germline V gene are SGDLS and YYNGEE. Trimming stripped 5 bases from V and 0 bases from J, with 12 bases between. The CDR3 totals 15 residues. Written as DNA, the CDR3 is TGTGCCAGCAGGCCCCCGGGAATCTCCTACAATGAGCAGTTCTTC. Translation: CASRPPGISYNEQFF.

The rearrangement links TRBV29-1 to TRBJ1-2; TRBD1 agrees at 7 bases. V dropped 6 bases and J dropped 6; count of bases not matched to a gene: 10. The CDR3 consists of 13 residues. Germline loops: CDR1 SQVTM, CDR2 ANQGSEA. The CDR3 is CSVTQGIYNGYTF. Here the CDR3 DNA reads TGCAGCGTGACACAGGGGATCTATAATGGCTACACCTTC.